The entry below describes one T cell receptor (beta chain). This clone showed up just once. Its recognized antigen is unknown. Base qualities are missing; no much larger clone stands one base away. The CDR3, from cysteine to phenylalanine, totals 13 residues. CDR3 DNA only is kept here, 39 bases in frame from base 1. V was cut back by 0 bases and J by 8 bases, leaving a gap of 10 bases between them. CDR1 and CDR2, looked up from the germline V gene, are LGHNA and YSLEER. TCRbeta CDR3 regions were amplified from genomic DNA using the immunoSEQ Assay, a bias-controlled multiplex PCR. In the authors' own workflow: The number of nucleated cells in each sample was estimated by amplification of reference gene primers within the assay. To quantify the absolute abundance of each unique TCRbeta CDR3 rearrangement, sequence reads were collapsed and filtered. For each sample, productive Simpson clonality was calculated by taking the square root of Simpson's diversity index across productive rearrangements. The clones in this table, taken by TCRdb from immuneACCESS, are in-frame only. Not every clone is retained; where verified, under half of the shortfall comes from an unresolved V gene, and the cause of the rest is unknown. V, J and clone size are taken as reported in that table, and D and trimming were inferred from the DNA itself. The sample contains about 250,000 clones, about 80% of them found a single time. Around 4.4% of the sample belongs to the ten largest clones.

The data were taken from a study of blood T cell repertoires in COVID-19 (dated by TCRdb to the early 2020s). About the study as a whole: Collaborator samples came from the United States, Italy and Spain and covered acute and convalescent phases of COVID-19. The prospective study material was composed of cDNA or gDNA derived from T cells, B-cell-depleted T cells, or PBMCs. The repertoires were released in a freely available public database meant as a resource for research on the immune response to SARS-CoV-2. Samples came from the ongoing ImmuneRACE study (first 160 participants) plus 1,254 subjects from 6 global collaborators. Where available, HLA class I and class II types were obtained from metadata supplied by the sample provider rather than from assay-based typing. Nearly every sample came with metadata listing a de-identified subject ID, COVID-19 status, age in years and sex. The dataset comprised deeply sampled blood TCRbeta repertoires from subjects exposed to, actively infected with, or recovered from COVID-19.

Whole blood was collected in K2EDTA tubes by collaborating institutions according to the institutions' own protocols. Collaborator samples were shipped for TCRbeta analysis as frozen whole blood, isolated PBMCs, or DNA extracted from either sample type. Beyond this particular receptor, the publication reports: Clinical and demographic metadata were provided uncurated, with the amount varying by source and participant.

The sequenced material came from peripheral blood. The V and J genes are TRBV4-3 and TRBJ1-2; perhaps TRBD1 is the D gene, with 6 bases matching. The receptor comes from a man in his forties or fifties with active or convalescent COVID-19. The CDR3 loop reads CASSQDQGRGYTF. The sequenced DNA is TGCGCCAGCAGCCAAGATCAGGGGCGCGGCTACACCTTC.